Below, 22 T cell receptor beta chains from the same sample are listed, as sequenced in a study of T cell changes during pregnancy in multiple sclerosis. The table came from immunoSEQ multiplex PCR; TCRdb's copy has only in-frame clones and leaves some out. This table holds under 45,000 clones, roughly 89% found once. Sequences were derived from CD4+ T cells from peripheral blood mononuclear cells, sampled in the first trimester of pregnancy. Receptor source: a female donor with multiple sclerosis, enrolled in a pregnancy study.

This chain joins TRBV7-9 and TRBJ2-7, with D possibly TRBD2 on 5 matching bases. This CDR3 has 13 residues. CDR1 SEHNR and CDR2 FQNEAQ come from the germline V gene (reference sequence). V lost 7 bases, J lost 2 bases, and 12 bases lay in between. The CDR3 spells CASTLSGTYEQYF. The CDR3 DNA reads as TGTGCCAGCACCCTAAGCGGAACCTACGAGCAGTACTTC.

The rearrangement joins TRBV5-1 to TRBJ2-3, with D perhaps matching TRBD1 (5 bases). The CDR3 runs 16 residues. V shed 0 bases and J shed 0 bases, with 11 bases lying between them. Looked up from germline, CDR1 is SGHRS and CDR2 is YFSETQ. CDR3 DNA: TGCGCCAGCAGCTTGGTATTGACAGCTAGCACAGATACGCAGTATTTT. This gives the protein CASSLVLTASTDTQYF.

The gene calls are TRBV18 and TRBJ1-2; D is undetermined. The V gene lost 1 base and the J gene lost 3 bases, with 12 bases spanning the gap. Germline assignment: CDR1 KGHSH and CDR2 LQKENI. There are 15 residues in the CDR3. The CDR3 bases are TGTGCCAGCTCACCACTCGACAAGGCTCACTATGGCTACACCTTC. It codes for CASSPLDKAHYGYTF.

The V gene is TRBV28, the J gene TRBJ1-3, with D unresolved. Germline V gene sequence: CDR1 MDHEN, CDR2 SYDVKM. This CDR3 has 16 amino acids. Trimming left V 6 bases short and J 0 bases short, with 15 bases between. CDR3 DNA sequence: TGTGCCAGCAGGAGAGAGGTACCGAGCTCTGGAAACACCATATATTTT. It translates to CASRREVPSSGNTIYF.

The chain combines TRBV19 with TRBJ2-4; 10 nucleotides align to TRBD1. J lost 0 bases, V lost 1 base, and 6 bases had no gene match. The germline CDR1 and CDR2 sequences are LNHDA and SQIVND (reference sequence). CDR3 length: 18 residues. CDR3 in DNA: TGTGCCAGTAGTATAGTATGGGACAGGGGACTAGCCAAAAACATTCAGTACTTC. This sequence encodes CASSIVWDRGLAKNIQYF.

This clone was recorded a few times. The genes are TRBV29-1 and TRBJ1-1; a possible D gene is TRBD1 (6 bases). Germline V lookup: CDR1 SQVTM, CDR2 ANQGSEA. There are 13 residues in the CDR3. V was cut by 7 bases and J by 4 bases, with 16 bases left in between. For the CDR3, the DNA is TGCAGCGCCCGGGCAGGGGTTTCCACTGAAGCTTTCTTT. Encoded protein: CSARAGVSTEAFF.

This clone occurred once. The chain uses TRBV25-1 and TRBJ2-7, with TRBD2 matching over 8 bases. This CDR3 contains 14 residues. The germline gives CDR1 MGHDK, CDR2 SYGVNS. Trimming cost V 7 bases and J 4 bases; bases outside gene matches: 9. DNA for the CDR3: TGTGCCAGCAAAGCAGCGGGAGAGTCGTACGAGCAGTACTTC. The encoded protein is CASKAAGESYEQYF.

This chain uses TRBV28 with TRBJ2-5; TRBD2 matches 15 bases. J was trimmed by 2 bases and V by 7 bases; bases with no gene match: 11. The CDR3 covers 18 residues. The germline CDR1 and CDR2 sequences are MDHEN and SYDVKM. CDR3 sequence: CASTHGTSGRTSQETQYF. DNA of the CDR3: TGTGCCAGCACCCACGGGACTAGCGGGAGGACGAGTCAAGAGACCCAGTACTTC. The full variable domain, with the rest looked up from reference TRBV28 and TRBJ2-5, is DVKVTQSSRYLVKRTGEKVFLECVQDMDHENMFWYRQDPGLGLRLIYFSYDVKMKEKGDIPEGYSVSREKKERFSLILESASTNQTSMYLCASTHGTSGRTSQETQYFGPGTRLLVL.

This clone was counted a single time. This chain links TRBV28 with TRBJ2-3; 9 nucleotides line up with TRBD2. CDR3 length: 14 amino acids. Per the germline V gene, CDR1 is MDHEN and CDR2 is SYDVKM. Trimming cost V 2 bases and J 4 bases; bases outside gene matches: 1. CDR3 amino acids: CASSLLAGSDTQYF. The CDR3 coding sequence is TGTGCCAGCAGTTTACTAGCGGGGTCAGATACGCAGTATTTT.

The V call is TRBV10-3, the J call TRBJ2-7; 8 bases line up with TRBD2. The ends lost 8 bases at V and 6 bases at J; junction bases unmatched: 9. The CDR3 consists of 13 residues. Germline CDR1 and CDR2: ENHRY and SYGVKD. The DNA for the CDR3 is TGTGCCATCCGAGGACTAGCTGCGGGCGAGCAGTACTTC. Protein sequence: CAIRGLAAGEQYF.

The CDR3 protein is CSVEDPAGGRYNEQFF. CDR3 sequence (DNA): TGCAGCGTTGAAGATCCGGCAGGGGGAAGGTACAATGAGCAGTTCTTC. This chain connects TRBV29-1 to TRBJ2-1; 7 positions agree with TRBD1. This CDR3 is 16 amino acids long. Germline CDR1 is SQVTM and CDR2 is ANQGSEA. The J segment lost 4 bases and the V segment lost 0 bases, leaving 9 bases of the junction unmatched.

V gene TRBV5-1 combines with J gene TRBJ1-4, with TRBD1 matching 8 bases. The germline gives CDR1 SGHRS, CDR2 YFSETQ. V trimming: 8 bases; J trimming: 7 bases; junction bases outside the gene matches: 13. The CDR3 runs 15 residues. The CDR3 region is CASRLAGQGFEKLFF. The CDR3 nucleotides are TGCGCCAGTCGACTAGCCGGACAGGGTTTTGAAAAACTGTTTTTT.

Here the CDR3 DNA reads TGTGCCAGCAGCTTAAGACTAGCGGGCTACAATGAGCAGTTCTTC. It is translated as CASSLRLAGYNEQFF. This chain connects TRBV13 to TRBJ2-1; 10 bases align to TRBD2. With 2 bases clipped from V and 3 bases from J, the junction kept 1 base outside the gene matches. Looked up from germline, CDR1 is PRHDT and CDR2 is FYEKMQ (reference sequence). The CDR3 contains 15 residues.

The rearrangement links TRBV6-5 to TRBJ1-2; 7 bases map to TRBD1. Germline V gene sequence: CDR1 MNHEY, CDR2 SVGAGI. V dropped 6 bases and J dropped 7; count of bases not matched to a gene: 8. CDR3 length equals 13 residues. The CDR3 sequence: CASRPTGAGGYTF. The CDR3 region has the DNA TGTGCCAGCAGACCCACAGGGGCGGGTGGCTACACCTTC.

The V and J genes are TRBV5-1 and TRBJ2-1; 7 bases match TRBD2. CDR3 length: 14 amino acids. CDR1 and CDR2 from the germline V gene are SGHRS and YFSETQ. The J segment lost 2 bases and the V segment lost 6 bases, leaving 5 bases of the junction unmatched. The CDR3: CASTSGGTYNEQFF. The CDR3 nucleotides are TGCGCCAGCACTAGCGGAGGAACCTACAATGAGCAGTTCTTC. The full variable domain, in which reference TRBV5-1 and TRBJ2-1 provide the parts outside the CDR3, is KAGVTQTPRYLIKTRGQQVTLSCSPISGHRSVSWYQQTPGQGLQFLFEYFSETQRNKGNFPGRFSGRQFSNSRSEMNVSTLELGDSALYLCASTSGGTYNEQFFGPGTRLTVL.

V is TRBV7-9 and J is TRBJ1-2, with 7 nucleotides matching TRBD1. The CDR3 consists of 13 residues. J gave up 7 bases and V 5 bases, and 7 bases lay outside the gene matches. CDR1 and CDR2 from the germline V gene are SEHNR and FQNEAQ (reference sequence). In DNA form, the CDR3 reads TGTGCCAGCAGCCTAGACAGGGACGGTGGCTACACCTTC. This sequence encodes CASSLDRDGGYTF.

The chain recombines TRBV6-5 with TRBJ2-1, with 9 positions matching TRBD2. Germline V gene sequence: CDR1 MNHEY, CDR2 SVGAGI. J was trimmed by 4 bases and V by 2 bases; bases with no gene match: 3. This CDR3 comprises 15 residues. CDR3 protein: CASSYSAGGYNEQFF. The CDR3 nucleotides read TGTGCCAGCAGTTACAGTGCGGGAGGGTACAATGAGCAGTTCTTC.

Only one count was recorded for this clone. The chain carries TRBV5-4 and TRBJ1-4; D gene ambiguous. The CDR3 runs to 14 residues. Trimming pared 1 base from V and 8 bases from J, leaving 12 bases between. Germline lookup yields CDR1 SGHNT and CDR2 YYREEE (reference sequence). The CDR3 DNA follows: TGTGCCAGCAGCTTGAAGGGAGCGGAGGAAAAACTGTTTTTT. It translates to CASSLKGAEEKLFF.

This clone was counted only a few times. The V gene is TRBV30, the J gene TRBJ1-1, with TRBD1 matching over 7 bases. The V and J ends lost 5 bases and 4 bases, in that order; junction bases with no gene match: 4. CDR3 length: 12 amino acids. Germline loops: CDR1 GTSNPN, CDR2 SVGIG (reference sequence). CDR3 in amino acids: CAWDRVGTEAFF. Here the CDR3 DNA reads TGTGCCTGGGACAGGGTGGGCACTGAAGCTTTCTTT. The full variable domain, with the rest looked up from reference TRBV30 and TRBJ1-1, is SQTIHQWPATLVQPVGSPLSLECTVEGTSNPNLYWYRQAAGRGLQLLFYSVGIGQISSEVPQNLSASRPQDRQFILSSKKLLLSDSGFYLCAWDRVGTEAFFGQGTRLTVV.

This chain joins TRBV27 and TRBJ2-2; 13 nucleotides align to TRBD2. Per germline, CDR1 MNHEY and CDR2 SMNVEV (reference sequence). The trim removed 5 bases at V and 3 bases at J, leaving 12 bases unmatched. The length of the CDR3 is 19 residues. CDR3 in DNA: TGTGCCAGCAGTCCACCGGGACTAGCGGGGATGACTTACACCGGGGAGCTGTTTTTT. It specifies CASSPPGLAGMTYTGELFF.

In its sample, this clone was seen once. The chain combines TRBV5-6 with TRBJ1-5, with 7 nucleotides matching TRBD1. Trimming at V came to 4 bases and at J to 0 bases, leaving 7 bases not matched to a gene. There are 16 residues in the CDR3. The V gene's germline CDR1 is SGHDT and CDR2 YYEEEE. The CDR3 region has the DNA TGTGCCAGCAGCCTGAACAGGGGAACTAGCAATCAGCCCCAGCATTTT. As protein: CASSLNRGTSNQPQHF.

The chain recombines TRBV9 with TRBJ2-2; no definite D call. Trimming took off 0 bases at V and 4 bases at J, with 13 bases between the two ends. Germline CDR1 SGDLS, CDR2 YYNGEE. There are 16 residues in the CDR3. The CDR3 coding sequence is TGTGCCAGCAGCGTAGTTCCAGCGTCGGGCACCGGGGAGCTGTTTTTT. Translated, it gives CASSVVPASGTGELFF.